Included here is one TCR beta chain sequence, with context. Its antigen is not identified. The data were obtained in a study of post-analysis software for immune sequencing data. The CDR3 is 15 residues long. Germline V lookup: CDR1 SGHRS, CDR2 YFSETQ. V lost 0 bases and J lost 3, with 12 bases in between. Whole-study findings and limits: The five TRBV segments detected at higher frequency in patients than in controls included TRBV5-6, TRBV5-1 and TRBV20-1.

Unique-molecular-identifier-tagged TCR beta cDNA libraries were used. The yield from about 1 to 10 million T cells was 500,000 or so cDNA molecules in total. In TCRdb, the PCR reads were re-called with MiXCR into one record per CDR3 protein. The top ten clones hold less than 10% of a sample with 430,000 or so distinct CDR3 sequences, more than 30% of them seen once. The V gene is TRBV5-1, the J gene TRBJ1-1; tentative D call: TRBD1 (5 bases). This TCR derives from a girl aged 2-10 years with multiple sclerosis. The sequenced sample consisted of blood. CDR3 nucleotide sequence: TGCGCCAGCAGCTTGGTCCGCAGGGAGTACACTGAAGCTTTCTTT. It is translated as CASSLVRREYTEAFF.